This is a list of T cell receptor beta chains from one sample in a study of tumor-infiltrating lymphocytes in primary liver carcinoma. MiXCR, run by TCRdb on the multiplex PCR reads, gives a single entry per CDR3 protein. The table has 150,000 to 200,000 distinct CDR3 sequences, about 60% seen once. The sample was peripheral blood. The receptors come from a man in his forties with primary liver carcinoma and hepatitis B virus infection. Each CDR3 is given with its conserved first and last residue. Fields, in order: clone size, J gene, V gene, D gene, CDR3 protein, CDR3 DNA. The D gene is left open where the match is weak. Size is stated for part of the rows, as once, few or many counts, or as a class when the clone is expanded.

NA | TRBJ2-5 | TRBV6-6 | NA | CASSYSRQKQETQYF | TGTGCCAGCAGTTACTCCCGACAGAAACAAGAGACCCAGTACTTC
NA | TRBJ2-1 | TRBV11-2 | NA | CASSLGLLGDHNEQFF | TGTGCCAGCAGCTTAGGGTTATTGGGAGACCACAATGAGCAGTTCTTC
NA | TRBJ2-5 | TRBV5-1 | TRBD1 | CANSLGQGAETQYF | TGCGCCAACAGCCTGGGACAGGGGGCAGAGACCCAGTACTTC
NA | TRBJ2-2 | TRBV4-2 | NA | CASSPGTGSTGELFF | TGTGCCAGCAGTCCCGGGACTGGGAGCACCGGGGAGCTGTTTTTT
few | TRBJ2-3 | TRBV5-4 | NA | CASSLEVADITDTQYF | TGTGCCAGCAGCTTGGAGGTAGCGGACATCACAGATACGCAGTATTTT
NA | TRBJ2-3 | TRBV5-1 | TRBD2 | CASSPGTSGRFTSTDTQYF | TGCGCCAGCAGCCCCGGGACTAGCGGGAGATTCACTAGCACAGATACGCAGTATTTT
NA | TRBJ1-5 | TRBV12-3/TRBV12-4 | NA | CASSLGGSGTDTQHF | TGTGCCAGCAGTTTAGGGGGGAGTGGTACAGATACGCAGCATTTT
NA | TRBJ1-3 | TRBV6-1 | NA | CASSPWRNTIYF | TGTGCCAGCAGTCCCTGGCGCAACACCATATATTTT
NA | TRBJ2-1 | TRBV29-1 | NA | CSVECVGLGRANEQFF | TGCAGCGTTGAATGCGTCGGATTAGGGCGGGCCAATGAGCAGTTCTTC
few | TRBJ2-4 | TRBV12-3/TRBV12-4 | NA | CASSPRRQSHIQYF | TGTGCCAGCAGTCCACGCAGACAGTCTCACATTCAGTACTTC
NA | TRBJ2-3 | TRBV11-2 | NA | CASSPGLHQPQYF | TGTGCCAGCAGCCCGGGGCTGCATCAACCCCAGTATTTT
NA | TRBJ1-6 | TRBV6-5 | NA | CASRTFEESPLHF | TGTGCCAGCAGGACGTTCGAGGAATCACCCCTCCACTTT
NA | TRBJ2-2 | TRBV11-2 | NA | CASSLSPEGELFF | TGTGCCAGCAGCTTATCCCCGGAGGGGGAACTGTTTTTT
NA | TRBJ2-1 | TRBV4-2 | NA | CASSPRGHGGYNEQFF | TGTGCCAGCAGCCCCAGGGGACATGGAGGCTACAATGAGCAGTTCTTC
NA | TRBJ2-1 | TRBV10-3 | NA | CAISELDSTGNNEQFF | TGTGCCATCAGCGAGTTGGATAGTACTGGCAACAATGAGCAGTTCTTC
NA | TRBJ1-2 | TRBV11-2 | NA | CASSSNRDHGPHHDYTF | TGTGCCAGCAGCTCCAACCGGGACCACGGGCCCCACCATGACTACACCTTC
NA | TRBJ1-5 | TRBV20-1 | NA | CSASLRVDQPQHF | TGCAGTGCTAGTTTGCGGGTGGACCAGCCCCAGCATTTT
few | TRBJ2-7 | TRBV29-1 | TRBD1 | CSVDWDRGHEQYF | TGCAGTGTTGATTGGGACAGGGGGCACGAGCAGTACTTC
NA | TRBJ2-7 | TRBV5-4 | TRBD2 | CVSSLAGSGRREQYF | TGTGTCAGCAGCTTGGCAGGTAGCGGGAGGCGCGAGCAGTACTTC
many | TRBJ2-1 | TRBV11-2 | NA | CASSLDRGASGNEQFF | TGTGCCAGCAGCTTAGATCGGGGCGCCTCGGGCAATGAGCAGTTCTTC
NA | TRBJ2-5 | TRBV11-2 | NA | CASSFGLAQETHYF | TGTGCCAGCAGCTTTGGGCTGGCCCAAGAGACCCACTACTTC
NA | TRBJ2-7 | TRBV11-2 | TRBD1 | CASSLGTGAKPYKQYF | TGTGCCAGCAGCTTAGGGACAGGGGCCAAACCCTACAAGCAGTATTTC
NA | TRBJ1-5 | TRBV6-2/TRBV6-3 | NA | CVSTSYSNQPQHF | TGTGTCAGCACCTCGTATAGCAATCAGCCCCAGCATTTT
few | TRBJ2-3 | TRBV6-1 | NA | CASNQDSATDTQYF | TGTGCCAGCAATCAGGACAGTGCCACAGATACGCAGTATTTT
NA | TRBJ2-7 | TRBV6-5 | NA | CASCSDPTIGQYF | TGTGCCAGCTGTTCAGACCCGACGATCGGGCAGTACTTC
few | TRBJ1-1 | TRBV28 | TRBD1 | CASSSPTGAGEAFF | TGTGCCAGCAGTTCCCCTACAGGGGCCGGTGAAGCTTTCTTT
few | TRBJ2-4 | TRBV6-2/TRBV6-3 | TRBD1 | CASRIAGGIGKNIQYF | TGTGCCAGCAGAATAGCAGGGGGAATAGGCAAAAACATTCAGTACTTC
many | TRBJ2-3 | TRBV11-3 | NA | CASSFETDTQYF | TGTGCCAGCAGCTTCGAGACAGATACGCAGTATTTT
NA | TRBJ1-5 | TRBV10-1 | NA | CASSDREQPQHF | TGCGCCAGCAGTGATCGGGAGCAGCCCCAGCATTTT
NA | TRBJ2-7 | TRBV6-2/TRBV6-3 | TRBD2 | CASSYLGLASYEQYF | TGTGCCAGCAGTTACCTGGGACTAGCGTCCTACGAGCAGTACTTC
few | TRBJ2-5 | TRBV6-6 | TRBD2 | CASRSGLVEDKETQYF | TGTGCCAGCAGATCGGGACTAGTGGAGGATAAAGAGACCCAGTACTTC
NA | TRBJ2-7 | TRBV6-6 | TRBD1 | CASSYLARDRDYEQYF | TGTGCCAGCAGTTACCTCGCAAGGGACAGGGATTACGAGCAGTACTTC
few | TRBJ2-7 | TRBV5-1 | NA | CASSSLTVSYEQYF | TGCGCCAGCAGCTCCTTGACAGTCTCCTACGAGCAGTACTTC
NA | TRBJ2-1 | TRBV14 | NA | CASSRLGVAYNEEFF | TGTGCCAGCAGCAGACTTGGGGTCGCCTACAATGAGGAGTTCTTC
NA | TRBJ2-2 | TRBV6-5 | TRBD1 | CASSYRSGQGDTGELFF | TGTGCCAGCAGTTACAGGTCCGGACAGGGGGACACCGGGGAGCTGTTTTTT